This TCR beta chain is drawn from a study of early T cells in non-severe SARS-CoV-2 infection. This clonotype occurred many times. J was trimmed by 5 bases and V by 5 bases; bases with no gene match: 16. The CDR3 has 18 amino acids. Germline CDR1 and CDR2: KGHDR and SFDVKD. TCRdb independently ran MiXCR on the 5' RACE reads; one entry per CDR3 protein. The table has about 79,000 distinct CDR3 sequences, about 13% seen once. The genes are TRBV24-1 and TRBJ1-5; TRBD1 agrees at 8 bases. Sample: whole blood. The origin of this receptor is an adult who was a healthcare worker with PCR-confirmed SARS-CoV-2 infection or an uninfected control (not recorded which). CDR3 region: CATSARRGQSGDHQPQHF. The DNA for the CDR3 is TGTGCCACCAGTGCCCGCAGGGGGCAGAGCGGGGACCATCAGCCCCAGCATTTT.